A selection of T cell receptor beta chains follows, all from one sample in a study of T-cell memory formation after mild COVID-19. MiXCR was run by TCRdb on the 5' RACE reads, yielding one entry per CDR3 protein. The table has 250,000 to 300,000 distinct CDR3 sequences, around 16% seen once. The sequencing input was PBMCs or a T cell subset sorted from them (not recorded which). The receptor source for this set is a young man who had mild COVID-19 (a few samples of this study predate the infection). Cell type and time point are not known. Both conserved end residues are part of each CDR3. The D gene is left open where the match is weak. A clone size is listed for some rows: how often the clone was seen (once, few, many), or a class if it is expanded.

v_call: TRBV2; d_call: .; j_call: TRBJ1-6; clone_size: few; cdr3_nt: TGTGCCAGCACGCGCCTGCAAGGGGCCGTGAATTCACCCCTCCACTTT; cdr3_aa: CASTRLQGAVNSPLHF
v_call: TRBV5-1; d_call: TRBD1; j_call: TRBJ2-5; clone_size: few; cdr3_nt: TGCGCAAGCAGCTTGGGACAGGGTATCCCGGAAGAGACCCAGTACTTC; cdr3_aa: CASSLGQGIPEETQYF
v_call: TRBV5-1; d_call: .; j_call: TRBJ2-5; clone_size: few; cdr3_nt: TGCGCCAGCAGCCCCCTGGGGACAAGGGAAGAGACCCAGTACTTC; cdr3_aa: CASSPLGTREETQYF
v_call: TRBV5-1; d_call: .; j_call: TRBJ2-2; clone_size: few; cdr3_nt: TGCGCCAGCAGCCCAAGAGGGCCCATGGGGACCGGGGAGCTGTTTTTT; cdr3_aa: CASSPRGPMGTGELFF
v_call: TRBV20-1; d_call: .; j_call: TRBJ1-2; clone_size: few; cdr3_nt: TGCAGTGCTAGTAGGGCGGAAGGCTACACCTTC; cdr3_aa: CSASRAEGYTF
v_call: TRBV12-3/TRBV12-4; d_call: TRBD1; j_call: TRBJ1-5; clone_size: .; cdr3_nt: TGTGCCAGCAGTTTGGGTGGGACAGGGGGCAATCAGCCCCAGCATTTT; cdr3_aa: CASSLGGTGGNQPQHF
v_call: TRBV24-1; d_call: .; j_call: TRBJ2-3; clone_size: few; cdr3_nt: TGTGCCACCAGTGACCCTGCCGGACACTACACAGATACGCAGTATTTT; cdr3_aa: CATSDPAGHYTDTQYF
v_call: TRBV7-9; d_call: .; j_call: TRBJ2-7; clone_size: .; cdr3_nt: TGTGCCAGCAGCTCGTTCCCCCTCCAAGATAGGCAGTACTTC; cdr3_aa: CASSSFPLQDRQYF
v_call: TRBV5-4; d_call: .; j_call: TRBJ2-2; clone_size: many; cdr3_nt: TGTGCCGTCACCGGGGCCGAACTTTCCTCCCCCGGGGAGCTGTTTTTT; cdr3_aa: CAVTGAELSSPGELFF
v_call: TRBV6-2/TRBV6-3; d_call: TRBD1; j_call: TRBJ1-1; clone_size: few; cdr3_nt: TGTGCCAGCAACGACAGGGTGAACACTGAAGCTTTCTTT; cdr3_aa: CASNDRVNTEAFF
v_call: TRBV5-6; d_call: .; j_call: TRBJ1-5; clone_size: many; cdr3_nt: TGTGCCAGCAGCAGGTGGGGCAATCAGCCCCAGCATTTT; cdr3_aa: CASSRWGNQPQHF
v_call: TRBV5-1; d_call: .; j_call: TRBJ1-4; clone_size: few; cdr3_nt: TGCGCCAGCAGCTCGGGCGGGACGGCAACTAATGAAAAACTGTTTTTT; cdr3_aa: CASSSGGTATNEKLFF
v_call: TRBV7-2; d_call: .; j_call: TRBJ2-1; clone_size: .; cdr3_nt: TGTGCCAGCACCGAACCCTTACCCAGGCATGAGCAGTTCTTC; cdr3_aa: CASTEPLPRHEQFF
v_call: TRBV7-6; d_call: .; j_call: TRBJ1-3; clone_size: few; cdr3_nt: TGTGCCAGCAGCCGGGGGAGGAACAGGGAGGCTGGAAACACCATATATTTT; cdr3_aa: CASSRGRNREAGNTIYF
v_call: TRBV6-2/TRBV6-3; d_call: .; j_call: TRBJ2-5; clone_size: many; cdr3_nt: TGTGCCAGCAGTTCCCCGGACAGATCTCCGCAAGAGACCCAGTACTTC; cdr3_aa: CASSSPDRSPQETQYF
v_call: TRBV24-1; d_call: .; j_call: TRBJ2-1; clone_size: few; cdr3_nt: TGTGCCACCGGCGCTCCCTCCGTGGGGGGCCACAATGAGCAGTTCTTC; cdr3_aa: CATGAPSVGGHNEQFF
v_call: TRBV21-1; d_call: .; j_call: TRBJ2-7; clone_size: .; cdr3_nt: TGTGCCAGCGCAGGAGGGACAAGGACCTACTACGAGCAGTACTTC; cdr3_aa: CASAGGTRTYYEQYF
v_call: TRBV27; d_call: .; j_call: TRBJ1-1; clone_size: .; cdr3_nt: TGTGCCAGCAGTTTCAGCGGGGGTACTGAAGCTTTCTTT; cdr3_aa: CASSFSGGTEAFF
v_call: TRBV11-2; d_call: TRBD1; j_call: TRBJ1-1; clone_size: few; cdr3_nt: TGTGCCAGCAGTTTCAGGGGGCTAGGGCGGGCTTTCTTT; cdr3_aa: CASSFRGLGRAFF
v_call: TRBV20-1; d_call: .; j_call: TRBJ2-7; clone_size: few; cdr3_nt: TGCAGTGCTAGTGGGGTAGGGGCCTGGGGCTCCTACGAGCAGTACTTC; cdr3_aa: CSASGVGAWGSYEQYF
v_call: TRBV7-2; d_call: TRBD2; j_call: TRBJ2-5; clone_size: many; cdr3_nt: TGTGCCAGCAGCCCCGGACTAGTACCGTACCAAGAGACCCAGTACTTC; cdr3_aa: CASSPGLVPYQETQYF
v_call: TRBV2; d_call: .; j_call: TRBJ1-5; clone_size: .; cdr3_nt: TGTGCCAGCACCGGGGGAAATCAGCCCCAGCATTTT; cdr3_aa: CASTGGNQPQHF
v_call: TRBV4-1; d_call: .; j_call: TRBJ2-1; clone_size: .; cdr3_nt: TGCGCCAGCAGCCAAGATCCAGGGTTAAGTGCCTACAATGAGCAGTTCTTC; cdr3_aa: CASSQDPGLSAYNEQFF
v_call: TRBV20-1; d_call: .; j_call: TRBJ1-1; clone_size: .; cdr3_nt: TGCAGTGCTAGATCGGGGGGGTTCGCTGAAGCTTTCTTT; cdr3_aa: CSARSGGFAEAFF
v_call: TRBV4-1; d_call: .; j_call: TRBJ1-1; clone_size: .; cdr3_nt: TGCGCCAGCAGCCAAGAATCTGCTGCAACTGAAGCTTTCTTT; cdr3_aa: CASSQESAATEAFF
v_call: TRBV24-1; d_call: TRBD1; j_call: TRBJ2-5; clone_size: few; cdr3_nt: TGTGCCACCAGTGTAGGGACAGGGGGCGCAGGGGAGACCCAGTACTTC; cdr3_aa: CATSVGTGGAGETQYF
v_call: TRBV12-3/TRBV12-4; d_call: .; j_call: TRBJ1-5; clone_size: few; cdr3_nt: TGTGCCAGCAGTTCCGCTCGGGGACCGGTTAGCAATCAGCCCCAGCATTTT; cdr3_aa: CASSSARGPVSNQPQHF
v_call: TRBV5-1; d_call: TRBD1; j_call: TRBJ2-7; clone_size: .; cdr3_nt: TGCGCCAGCAGCTTGGGGTGGGGACAGACAGAATTATACGAGCAGTACTTC; cdr3_aa: CASSLGWGQTELYEQYF
v_call: TRBV30; d_call: .; j_call: TRBJ2-7; clone_size: .; cdr3_nt: TGTGCCTGGGGGCGTGGGAACTACTACGAGCAGTACTTC; cdr3_aa: CAWGRGNYYEQYF
v_call: TRBV4-2; d_call: .; j_call: TRBJ1-5; clone_size: .; cdr3_nt: TGTGCCAGCAGCCAACGGGGGAAGGTAGATCAGCCCCAGCATTTT; cdr3_aa: CASSQRGKVDQPQHF
v_call: TRBV6-1; d_call: .; j_call: TRBJ1-2; clone_size: .; cdr3_nt: TGTGCCAGCAGTGAAGTTCCAGGGATCTTTGGTGGCTACACCTTC; cdr3_aa: CASSEVPGIFGGYTF
v_call: TRBV9; d_call: .; j_call: TRBJ2-5; clone_size: few; cdr3_nt: TGTGCCAGCAGCGCGCCAGGAGGGGAGACCCAGTACTTC; cdr3_aa: CASSAPGGETQYF
v_call: TRBV12-5; d_call: .; j_call: TRBJ1-5; clone_size: .; cdr3_nt: TGTGCTAGTGGTGAGGGTTGGAGTCAGCCCCAGCATTTT; cdr3_aa: CASGEGWSQPQHF
v_call: TRBV7-9; d_call: .; j_call: TRBJ1-1; clone_size: .; cdr3_nt: TGTGCCAGCAGCTTTGCAGGCCCCCCGGAAGCTTTCTTT; cdr3_aa: CASSFAGPPEAFF
v_call: TRBV5-5; d_call: .; j_call: TRBJ1-4; clone_size: .; cdr3_nt: TGTGCCAGCAGATACACAACTAATGAAAAACTGTTTTTT; cdr3_aa: CASRYTTNEKLFF
v_call: TRBV7-9; d_call: .; j_call: TRBJ2-6; clone_size: .; cdr3_nt: TGTGCCAGCACCGGGGCCAACGTCCTGACTTTC; cdr3_aa: CASTGANVLTF
v_call: TRBV6-5; d_call: .; j_call: TRBJ2-1; clone_size: .; cdr3_nt: TGTGCCAGCAGTTACCTTGCAGGGTTTGGGGATGAGCAGTTCTTC; cdr3_aa: CASSYLAGFGDEQFF
v_call: TRBV12-3/TRBV12-4; d_call: .; j_call: TRBJ2-1; clone_size: .; cdr3_nt: TGTGCCAGCAGTTTCCTAGTCAATGAGCAGTTCTTC; cdr3_aa: CASSFLVNEQFF
v_call: TRBV3-1; d_call: .; j_call: TRBJ1-3; clone_size: .; cdr3_nt: TGTGCCAGCAGCCAAGATCTGGGGTCGGGGAACACCATATATTTT; cdr3_aa: CASSQDLGSGNTIYF
v_call: TRBV7-9; d_call: .; j_call: TRBJ1-5; clone_size: few; cdr3_nt: TGTGCCAGCAGCTTAGGTGTGGGCCAGCCGAACAATCAGCCCCAGCATTTT; cdr3_aa: CASSLGVGQPNNQPQHF
v_call: TRBV19; d_call: TRBD1; j_call: TRBJ1-1; clone_size: once; cdr3_nt: TGTGCCAGTAGGCTGGCAGGGGGTAATGAAGCTTTCTTT; cdr3_aa: CASRLAGGNEAFF
v_call: TRBV6-2/TRBV6-3; d_call: TRBD2; j_call: TRBJ2-1; clone_size: few; cdr3_nt: TGTGCCAGCAGTTACTTGACTAGCCGGAATGAGCAGTTCTTC; cdr3_aa: CASSYLTSRNEQFF
v_call: TRBV7-9; d_call: .; j_call: TRBJ1-2; clone_size: few; cdr3_nt: TGTGCCAGCTGGGACGGCTTCTATGGCTACACCTTC; cdr3_aa: CASWDGFYGYTF
v_call: TRBV20-1; d_call: .; j_call: TRBJ1-5; clone_size: .; cdr3_nt: TGCAGTGCTAGTAACTTTGAGCAGCCCCAGCATTTT; cdr3_aa: CSASNFEQPQHF
v_call: TRBV5-1; d_call: .; j_call: TRBJ2-3; clone_size: few; cdr3_nt: TGCGCCAGCAGCTTGGTACCTACAGATACGCAGTATTTT; cdr3_aa: CASSLVPTDTQYF
v_call: TRBV12-3/TRBV12-4; d_call: .; j_call: TRBJ1-5; clone_size: .; cdr3_nt: TGTGCCAGCAGTGGGCCCGGGACACTCACCCAGCCCCAGCATTTT; cdr3_aa: CASSGPGTLTQPQHF
v_call: TRBV29-1; d_call: TRBD1; j_call: TRBJ2-2; clone_size: few; cdr3_nt: TGCAGCGTCGGGTTAGGACAGGGTCATACCGGGGAGCTGTTTTTT; cdr3_aa: CSVGLGQGHTGELFF
v_call: TRBV4-2; d_call: TRBD1; j_call: TRBJ1-1; clone_size: many; cdr3_nt: TGTGCCAGCAGCCAGGGACAGGGGAACACTGAAGCTTTCTTT; cdr3_aa: CASSQGQGNTEAFF
v_call: TRBV7-6; d_call: .; j_call: TRBJ1-2; clone_size: .; cdr3_nt: TGTGCCAGCAGCTTAGGACAGGCCTTCAATGGCTACACCTTC; cdr3_aa: CASSLGQAFNGYTF
v_call: TRBV7-2; d_call: .; j_call: TRBJ2-7; clone_size: .; cdr3_nt: TGTGCCAGCAGCTCCGGGTTCAGGGAGCAGTACTTC; cdr3_aa: CASSSGFREQYF